The 20 T cell receptor beta chains in this list originate from one sample, sequenced in a study of T cells in Graves' hyperthyroidism and ophthalmopathy. The investigators amplified TCR beta CDR3 regions from RNA transcripts. Using the HTBI primer set, a first-round RT-PCR was run on the TCR CDR3. From the multiplex PCR reads, TCRdb called clonotypes with MiXCR, one entry per CDR3 protein. The top ten clones hold about 5% of a sample with under 550,000 distinct CDR3 sequences, roughly an eighth of them seen once. Sequences were obtained from blood. All receptors derive from a woman between 18 and 29 years old with Graves' hyperthyroidism.

This clonotype was picked up many times. The chain links TRBV15 to TRBJ2-5, with D tentatively TRBD2 (5 bases). V shed 1 base and J shed 2 bases, with 11 bases lying between them. Germline CDR1 LNHNV, CDR2 YYDKDF (reference sequence). The CDR3 sequence is 15 residues long. Here the CDR3 DNA reads TGTGCCACCAGCAGAGGAACTAGGGATCAAGAGACCCAGTACTTC. This gives the protein CATSRGTRDQETQYF.

The chain links TRBV19 to TRBJ1-2; a weak D match, TRBD1 (5 bases). Germline V gene lookup returns CDR1 LNHDA and CDR2 SQIVND (reference sequence). V lost 6 bases, J lost 6 bases, and 14 bases lay in between. The CDR3 totals 13 residues. CDR3 nucleotides: TGTGCCAGTAGCAGGGACCGAAGCGATGGCTACACCTTC. This codes for CASSRDRSDGYTF.

The sample holds a few counts of this clonotype. This sequence joins TRBV19 and TRBJ1-2, with TRBD1 matching 8 bases. With 5 bases clipped from V and 7 bases from J, the junction kept 9 bases outside the gene matches. Germline values: CDR1 LNHDA, CDR2 SQIVND (reference sequence). This CDR3 spans 14 amino acids. The CDR3 loop is CASSVQGTGVGYTF. The CDR3 DNA sequence: TGTGCCAGTAGTGTCCAGGGGACAGGCGTTGGCTACACCTTC. The full variable domain, its missing parts supplied by reference TRBV19 and TRBJ1-2, is DGGITQSPKYLFRKEGQNVTLSCEQNLNHDAMYWYRQDPGQGLRLIYYSQIVNDFQKGDIAEGYSVSREKKESFPLTVTSAQKNPTAFYLCASSVQGTGVGYTFGSGTRLTVV.

This clonotype was counted ten times or more. The chain couples TRBV6-1 to TRBJ1-5; D gene ambiguous. Trimming shortened V by 8 bases and J by 1 base, and 9 bases separated the two germline ends. From germline, CDR1 is MNHNS and CDR2 SASEGT. This CDR3 region has 13 residues. The CDR3: CASGRRSNQPQHF. In DNA form, the CDR3 reads TGTGCCAGCGGGCGGAGGAGCAATCAGCCCCAGCATTTT.

The sample holds many counts of this clonotype. The V and J genes are TRBV7-6 and TRBJ2-3, with D perhaps matching TRBD2 (7 bases). The CDR3 totals 14 residues. V lost 1 base to trimming and J lost 6 bases, with 11 bases between them. Germline V gene data show CDR1 as SGHVS and CDR2 as FNYEAQ. The CDR3 is CASSLGGGADTQYF. The CDR3 nucleotides are TGTGCCAGCAGCTTAGGGGGGGGCGCTGATACGCAGTATTTT.

The V gene is TRBV6-1, the J gene TRBJ1-2; 9 bases are a match to TRBD1. Germline loops: CDR1 MNHNS, CDR2 SASEGT. J gave up 8 bases and V 1 base, and 11 bases lay outside the gene matches. The CDR3 contains 16 residues. CDR3 DNA sequence: TGTGCCAGCAGTGAAGAGACAGGGGGGGGCCTGGGGGGCTACACCTTC. This gives the protein CASSEETGGGLGGYTF.

This clonotype was seen at least ten times. The genes are TRBV6-1 and TRBJ2-5, with D possibly TRBD2 on 6 matching bases. The germline V gene has CDR1 MNHNS and CDR2 SASEGT. V was trimmed by 5 bases and J by 2 bases, leaving 15 bases between them. CDR3 size: 15 residues. The DNA for the CDR3 is TGTGCCAGCAGTAAATCCCCGGGGGTGCAAGAGACCCAGTACTTC. Amino acids: CASSKSPGVQETQYF.

This clonotype came up many times. The V gene is TRBV3-1, the J gene TRBJ1-4, with a possible D match to TRBD1 (6 bases). The V end was cut by 4 bases, the J end by 8 bases, with 14 bases between. The CDR3 length is 14 residues. CDR1 is LGHDT and CDR2 is YNNKEL in the germline V gene (reference sequence). The DNA for the CDR3 is TGTGCCAGCAGCCGGGGGACGGGACAAGAAAAACTGTTTTTT. Its protein product is CASSRGTGQEKLFF.

This clonotype was picked up a small number of times. Mismatch with germline at one junction end may stem from a read error. V usage is TRBV29-1 and J usage is TRBJ2-7; TRBD1 or TRBD2 may be the D gene (5 bases each). CDR3 length: 13 amino acids. CDR1 and CDR2 from the germline V gene are SQVTM and ANQGSEA. The CDR3 spells CSAEGTDSYEQYF. DNA for the CDR3: TGCAGCGCTGAAGGGACGGACTCCTACGAGCAGTACTTC.

This clonotype was counted ten times or more. V gene TRBV2 combines with J gene TRBJ2-1, with TRBD1 matching 10 bases. CDR1 is SNHLY and CDR2 is FYNNEI in the germline V gene. The trim removed 5 bases at V and 9 bases at J, leaving 4 bases unmatched. This CDR3 has 13 amino acids. CDR3 protein: CASSRTGGSEQFF. The CDR3 DNA reads as TGTGCCAGCAGTCGGACAGGGGGGTCTGAGCAGTTCTTC. Full variable domain (remainder filled in from reference TRBV2 and TRBJ2-1): EPEVTQTPSHQVTQMGQEVILRCVPISNHLYFYWYRQILGQKVEFLVSFYNNEISEKSEIFDDQFSVERPDGSNFTLKIRSTKLEDSAMYFCASSRTGGSEQFFGPGTRLTVL.

There are a few counts of this clonotype. The chain employs TRBV3-1 and TRBJ1-6, with TRBD1 identical over 9 bases. The CDR3 contains 14 residues. V dropped 6 bases and J dropped 7; count of bases not matched to a gene: 4. In germline, CDR1 is LGHDT, CDR2 YNNKEL (reference sequence). CDR3 loop: CASRYGTGNSPLHF. For the CDR3, the DNA is TGTGCCAGCAGATACGGGACAGGGAATTCACCCCTCCACTTT.

This clonotype appeared many times. The gene calls are TRBV3-1 and TRBJ2-1; D is unresolved. The CDR3 length is 14 residues. Germline V lookup: CDR1 LGHDT, CDR2 YNNKEL (reference sequence). Trimming took off 2 bases at V and 8 bases at J, with 13 bases between the two ends. The CDR3, as DNA: TGTGCCAGCAGCCAAAGAGCAGAAAGGGATGAGCAGTTCTTC. Residues: CASSQRAERDEQFF.

In its sample, this clonotype was seen a few times. The chain combines TRBV5-1 with TRBJ2-3; 11 bases line up with TRBD2. Germline trimming cut 0 bases from V and 4 bases from J; bases unmatched to any gene: 1. This CDR3 contains 15 residues. Per the germline V gene, CDR1 is SGHRS and CDR2 is YFSETQ. CDR3 DNA: TGCGCCAGCAGCTTGGTAGCGGGAGGGGCAGATACGCAGTATTTT. Translating gives CASSLVAGGADTQYF.

Of note for this clonotype: This may stem from a read error, because a much larger clone lies one nucleotide away. The CDR3 ends on some other residue instead of the conserved phenylalanine or tryptophan, so this is likely a read error. This chain connects TRBV27 to TRBJ1-5, with 8 bases matching TRBD1. Germline V gene sequence: CDR1 MNHEY, CDR2 SMNVEV (reference sequence). There are 15 residues in the CDR3. Germline trimming cut 7 bases from V and 0 bases from J; bases unmatched to any gene: 5. The DNA for the CDR3 is TGTGCCAGCAAGCAGGGGGCCGGTAGCAATCAGCCCCAGCATCTT. It specifies CASKQGAGSNQPQHL.

V and J are TRBV5-5 and TRBJ1-5, with TRBD1 matching 7 bases. The CDR3 sequence is 14 residues long. With 5 bases clipped from V and 6 bases from J, the junction kept 8 bases outside the gene matches. The V gene's germline CDR1 is SGHKS and CDR2 YYEKEE (reference sequence). The CDR3 here is CASSQGGGGQPQHF. The CDR3 DNA reads as TGTGCCAGCAGTCAAGGGGGCGGCGGTCAGCCCCAGCATTTT.

This clonotype has a count of ten or more. The chain has TRBV30 and TRBJ2-7; 10 bases align to TRBD1. CDR1 and CDR2 (germline): GTSNPN, SVGIG (reference sequence). CDR3 length equals 14 residues. Unmatched junction bases numbered 7, after V lost 2 bases and J lost 6 bases. CDR3 nucleotides: TGTGCCTGGAGTCAGACAGGGGGCTTCCTCGAGCAGTACTTC. Translated: CAWSQTGGFLEQYF. The variable domain in full, with the rest retrieved from reference TRBV30 and TRBJ2-7, is SQTIHQWPATLVQPVGSPLSLECTVEGTSNPNLYWYRQAAGRGLQLLFYSVGIGQISSEVPQNLSASRPQDRQFILSSKKLLLSDSGFYLCAWSQTGGFLEQYFGPGTRLTVT.

This clonotype was counted many times. This chain uses TRBV20-1 with TRBJ2-1; a weak D match, TRBD1 (6 bases). Germline CDR1 DFQATT, CDR2 SNEGSKA (reference sequence). The germline V and J ends were trimmed by 4 bases and 5 bases, with 15 bases remaining between them. The CDR3 sequence is 14 residues long. In DNA form, the CDR3 reads TGCAGTGCTACGGACAGCTCAGCGGACAATGAGCAGTTCTTC. This gives the protein CSATDSSADNEQFF.

The CDR3 nucleotides are TGTGCCAGCAAAGGACAGGGATGGTATTCAGATACGCAGTATTTT. It translates to CASKGQGWYSDTQYF. The chain links TRBV6-1 to TRBJ2-3, with 8 bases that match TRBD1. The CDR3 runs 15 residues. CDR1 and CDR2 (germline): MNHNS, SASEGT. V was pared by 7 bases and J by 4 bases, with 10 bases of the junction left unmatched.

V gene TRBV5-1 combines with J gene TRBJ1-1, with D possibly TRBD1 on 5 matching bases. In germline, CDR1 is SGHRS, CDR2 YFSETQ. This CDR3 comprises 16 residues. Trimming removed 0 bases at V and 7 bases at J, with 19 bases between. The CDR3, as DNA: TGCGCCAGCAGCTTGGATGTAGGGGATCCTACCATTGAAGCTTTCTTT. It yields the protein CASSLDVGDPTIEAFF.

This clonotype turned up a few times. CDR3: CATSDFVPPQTNEKLFF. CDR3 nucleotides: TGTGCCACCAGTGATTTCGTTCCCCCCCAAACTAATGAAAAACTGTTTTTT. The chain recombines TRBV24-1 with TRBJ1-4, with no clear D. Looked up from germline, CDR1 is KGHDR and CDR2 is SFDVKD. The CDR3 has 17 amino acids. Deletions cut 1 base from V and 1 base from J, with 12 bases between.